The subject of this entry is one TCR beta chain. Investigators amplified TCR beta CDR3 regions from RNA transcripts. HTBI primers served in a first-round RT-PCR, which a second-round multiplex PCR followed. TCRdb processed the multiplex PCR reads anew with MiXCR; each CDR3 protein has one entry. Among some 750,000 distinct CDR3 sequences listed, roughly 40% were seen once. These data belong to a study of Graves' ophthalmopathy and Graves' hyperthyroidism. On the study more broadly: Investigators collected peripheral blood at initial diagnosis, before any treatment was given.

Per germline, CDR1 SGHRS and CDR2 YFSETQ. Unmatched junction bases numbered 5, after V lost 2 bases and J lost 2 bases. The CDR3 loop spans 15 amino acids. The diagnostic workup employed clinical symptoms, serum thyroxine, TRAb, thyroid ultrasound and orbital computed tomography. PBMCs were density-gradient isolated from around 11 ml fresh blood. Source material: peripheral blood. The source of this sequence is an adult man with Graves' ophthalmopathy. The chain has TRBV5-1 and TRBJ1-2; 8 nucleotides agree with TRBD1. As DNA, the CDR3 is TGCGCCAGCAGCTTCGGACAGGGATCAAACTATGGCTACACCTTC. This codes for CASSFGQGSNYGYTF.